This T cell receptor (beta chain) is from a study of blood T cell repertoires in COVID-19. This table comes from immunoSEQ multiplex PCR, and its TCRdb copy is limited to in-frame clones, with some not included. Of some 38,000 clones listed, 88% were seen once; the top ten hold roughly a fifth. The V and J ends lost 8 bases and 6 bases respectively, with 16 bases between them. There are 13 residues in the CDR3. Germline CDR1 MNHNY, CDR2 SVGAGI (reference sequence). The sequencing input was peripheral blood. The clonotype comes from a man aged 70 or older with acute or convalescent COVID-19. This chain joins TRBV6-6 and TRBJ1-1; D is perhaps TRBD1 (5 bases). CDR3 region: CASAYGRGAEAFF. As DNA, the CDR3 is TGTGCCAGCGCGTACGGGAGGGGCGCTGAAGCTTTCTTT.